The present T cell receptor (beta chain) was sequenced within a study of PD-1 blockade in classical Hodgkin lymphoma. The count of this clone is one. The CDR3 extends over 13 amino acids. Germline V lookup: CDR1 SGDLS, CDR2 YYNGEE. The V segment lost 4 bases and the J segment 7 bases; nucleotides outside the gene matches: 5. The method was immunoSEQ multiplex PCR; TCRdb's version includes in-frame clones alone and lacks a portion of them. The table has about 41,000 clones, around 69% seen once. Sample time point: cycle 4 day 1 (C4D1), after 5 to 7 weeks of nivolumab. Autologous stem cell transplantation was followed by relapse in every patient, and brentuximab vedotin exposure varied.

The sample was peripheral blood mononuclear cells (PBMCs), taken before the fourth cycle of nivolumab. This clonotype originated in a human donor with classical Hodgkin lymphoma. The chain combines TRBV9 with TRBJ2-1, with 7 nucleotides matching TRBD2. DNA for the CDR3: TGTGCCAGCAGCCCCCCGGGGGGAAATGAGCAGTTCTTC. It is translated as CASSPPGGNEQFF. Complete variable domain (other parts from reference TRBV9 and TRBJ2-1): DSGVTQTPKHLITATGQRVTLRCSPRSGDLSVYWYQQSLDQGLQFLIQYYNGEERAKGNILERFSAQQFPDLHSELNLSSLELGDSALYFCASSPPGGNEQFFGPGTRLTVL.